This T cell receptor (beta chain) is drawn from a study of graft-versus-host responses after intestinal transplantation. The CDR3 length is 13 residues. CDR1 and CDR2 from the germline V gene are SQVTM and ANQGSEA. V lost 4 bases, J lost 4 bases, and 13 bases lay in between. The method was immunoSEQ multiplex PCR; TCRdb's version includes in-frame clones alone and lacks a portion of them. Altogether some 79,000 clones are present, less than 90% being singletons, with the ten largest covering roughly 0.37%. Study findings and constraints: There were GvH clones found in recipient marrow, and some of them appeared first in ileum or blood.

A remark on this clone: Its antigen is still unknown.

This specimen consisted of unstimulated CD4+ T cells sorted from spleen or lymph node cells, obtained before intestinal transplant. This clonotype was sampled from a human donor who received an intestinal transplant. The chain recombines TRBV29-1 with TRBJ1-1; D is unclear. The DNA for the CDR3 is TGCAGCGTTGGCAGTCTCTTACGCACTGAAGCTTTCTTT. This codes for CSVGSLLRTEAFF. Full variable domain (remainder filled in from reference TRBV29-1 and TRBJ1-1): SAVISQKPSRDICQRGTSLTIQCQVDSQVTMMFWYRQQPGQSLTLIATANQGSEATYESGFVIDKFPISRPNLTFSTLTVSNMSPEDSSIYLCSVGSLLRTEAFFGQGTRLTVV.